These 27 T cell receptor beta chains originate from one sample sequenced in a study of CD8 T cells in ankylosing spondylitis. These receptors are not linked to any known antigen. Study-wide findings and caveats: Several highly homologous variants formed a TCR beta motif that appeared characteristic of ankylosing spondylitis blood.

In TCRdb, the 5' RACE reads were re-called with MiXCR into one record per CDR3 protein. The table records hundreds of thousands of distinct CDR3 sequences, roughly a sixth of them present only once. Sequencing used blood, either unsorted or a sorted T cell fraction (not recorded which). Source of these receptors: a male donor with ankylosing spondylitis.

For the CDR3, the DNA is TGTGCCAGCAGTTACCTAAATGGACAGGGTCAGTTCTTC. This gives the protein CASSYLNGQGQFF. V gene TRBV6-6 combines with J gene TRBJ2-1, with TRBD1 identical over 8 bases. V trimming: 2 bases; J trimming: 13 bases; junction bases outside the gene matches: 7. This CDR3 region has 13 residues. Germline values: CDR1 MNHNY, CDR2 SVGAGI (reference sequence).

This clonotype has only a few counts. This chain connects TRBV30 to TRBJ2-2, with D tentatively TRBD2 (6 bases). The CDR3 spans 15 residues. CDR1 is GTSNPN and CDR2 is SVGIG in the germline V gene (reference sequence). V gave up 1 base and J gave up 1 base, with 10 bases separating them. The DNA of the CDR3 is TGTGCCTGGAGTGGGGACTGGAAGAACACCGGGGAGCTGTTTTTT. Translation gives CAWSGDWKNTGELFF.

In its sample, this clonotype was seen many times. One end of the junction does not line up with germline, which may come from a read error. The rearrangement links TRBV5-1 to TRBJ1-1; TRBD1 agrees at 8 bases. CDR1 is SGHRS and CDR2 is YFSETQ in the germline V gene. CDR3 length equals 14 residues. The CDR3 nucleotides read TGTGCCAGCAGCCTACAGGGGGTCGGCACTGAAGCTTTCTTT. It codes for CASSLQGVGTEAFF.

This clonotype was found a few times. The V and J genes are TRBV3-1 and TRBJ2-1, with D maybe TRBD1 (5 bases). From germline, CDR1 is LGHDT and CDR2 YNNKEL (reference sequence). V was shortened by 1 base and J by 6 bases, with 10 bases between the two germline ends. CDR3 size: 14 residues. The CDR3 sequence: CASSQGKTGNEQFF. In DNA, the CDR3 is TGTGCCAGCAGCCAAGGGAAAACAGGCAATGAGCAGTTCTTC.

V usage is TRBV29-1 and J usage is TRBJ1-2; perhaps TRBD1 as D (6 bases). Germline V gives CDR1 SQVTM, CDR2 ANQGSEA. Trimming stripped 5 bases from V and 6 bases from J, with 19 bases between. The CDR3 covers 14 residues. CDR3 in amino acids: CSVPMGGTSNGYTF. CDR3 DNA: TGCAGCGTTCCAATGGGGGGCACGTCCAATGGCTACACCTTC.

The chain is built from TRBV7-2 and TRBJ2-1; 9 bases match TRBD2. This CDR3 contains 15 residues. Germline values: CDR1 SGHTA, CDR2 FQGNSA. Germline trimming cut 1 base from V and 10 bases from J; bases unmatched to any gene: 8. CDR3 nucleotides: TGTGCCAGCAGCTTAGTATGGAGCGGGGGGTGGGAGCAGTTCTTC. This gives the protein CASSLVWSGGWEQFF.

This clonotype appeared many times. The rearrangement links TRBV28 to TRBJ1-2; D call uncertain. Germline V gene data show CDR1 as MDHEN and CDR2 as SYDVKM. Trimming cost V 3 bases and J 2 bases, with 7 bases left between them. CDR3 length: 13 amino acids. CDR3 region: CASSLTVNYGYTF. The CDR3 DNA is TGTGCCAGCAGTTTGACGGTAAACTATGGCTACACCTTC.

This clonotype came up a few times. The CDR3 is CATSDSRGVTGELFF. DNA of the CDR3: TGTGCCACCAGTGATTCGCGCGGGGTAACCGGGGAGCTGTTTTTT. The chain joins TRBV24-1 to TRBJ2-2; tentatively, D is TRBD2 (6 bases). Germline V gives CDR1 KGHDR, CDR2 SFDVKD. The CDR3 covers 15 residues. Trimming cost V 2 bases and J 5 bases, with 11 bases left between them.

This clonotype was seen more than once but under ten times. The V gene is TRBV20-1, the J gene TRBJ1-2, with 7 bases that match TRBD1. The CDR3 is 14 amino acids. CDR1 DFQATT and CDR2 SNEGSKA come from the germline V gene (reference sequence). With V trimmed by 3 bases and J by 1 base, 5 bases remained unmatched. This CDR3 reads CSARGTDNNYGYTF. The CDR3 bases are TGCAGTGCTAGGGGGACAGATAATAACTATGGCTACACCTTC.

The chain links TRBV7-9 to TRBJ2-5; D ambiguous. This CDR3 has 14 residues. The V gene's germline CDR1 is SEHNR and CDR2 FQNEAQ (reference sequence). Deletions cut 3 bases from V and 1 base from J, with 9 bases between. CDR3 region: CASSFTAAQETQYF. The DNA of the CDR3 is TGTGCCAGCAGCTTTACTGCGGCCCAAGAGACCCAGTACTTC.

The V and J genes are TRBV5-1 and TRBJ2-1; 11 bases map to TRBD1. The germline CDR1 and CDR2 sequences are SGHRS and YFSETQ. The junction had 3 bases not matched to a gene; V was cut back by 3 bases and J by 7 bases. The CDR3 has 14 residues. CDR3 coding DNA: TGCGCCAGCAGCTCCGGACAGGGGGCTAATGAGCAGTTCTTC. It specifies CASSSGQGANEQFF.

Ten or more counts support this clonotype. V usage is TRBV12-3 or TRBV12-4 and J usage is TRBJ2-1; perhaps D is TRBD1 or TRBD2 (5 bases each). This CDR3 has 15 residues. V was pared by 6 bases and J by 7 bases, with 19 bases between. CDR3 loop: CASRSLSVGPNEQFF. CDR3 in DNA: TGTGCCAGCAGAAGCCTGTCGGTGGGACCAAATGAGCAGTTCTTC.

This clonotype was detected a few times. This rearrangement joins TRBV7-2 to TRBJ1-5; a weak D match, TRBD1 (5 bases). V was pared by 5 bases and J by 6 bases, with 17 bases between. The CDR3 is 15 amino acids. Germline V gene lookup returns CDR1 SGHTA and CDR2 FQGNSA. The CDR3, as DNA: TGTGCCAGCAGCCCTACGGGAGGGGCGAGTCAGCCCCAGCATTTT. Translated, it gives CASSPTGGASQPQHF.

This clonotype has just a few counts. The chain employs TRBV7-8 and TRBJ2-3; the match to TRBD2 covers 9 bases. J was trimmed by 6 bases and V by 4 bases; bases with no gene match: 11. The CDR3 runs 16 residues. Germline V gene sequence: CDR1 SGHVS, CDR2 FQNEAQ. The CDR3 protein is CASSSLRGRARDTQYF. The CDR3 coding sequence is TGTGCCAGCAGCTCCCTACGCGGGAGGGCCAGGGATACGCAGTATTTT.

The CDR3 sequence is CASSQAKRGGTQYF. The CDR3, as DNA: TGCGCCAGCAGCCAAGCAAAGCGGGGTGGGACCCAGTACTTC. The genes are TRBV4-1 and TRBJ2-5; 7 bases map to TRBD2. This CDR3 is built from 14 residues. The germline V gene has CDR1 MGHRA and CDR2 YSYEKL. V was clipped by 1 base and J by 7 bases; unmatched bases: 6.

This clonotype was picked up a small number of times. The rearrangement links TRBV6-5 to TRBJ1-2; TRBD1 matches at 7 bases. Germline V gene lookup returns CDR1 MNHEY and CDR2 SVGAGI. Trimming removed 2 bases from V and 4 bases from J; junction bases left unmatched: 10. This CDR3 contains 16 residues. CDR3 in DNA: TGTGCCAGCAGTTACAAGGGTACGGGACAGTCCTATGGCTACACCTTC. The encoded protein is CASSYKGTGQSYGYTF.

In its sample, this clonotype was seen a few times. The chain couples TRBV6-1 to TRBJ2-1, with 7 bases matching TRBD2. The germline CDR1 and CDR2 sequences are MNHNS and SASEGT. Trimming took 8 bases from V and 5 from J; bases not matched to a gene: 15. This CDR3 has 16 residues. CDR3 amino acids: CASVGGSGGRDNEQFF. In DNA form, the CDR3 reads TGTGCCAGCGTCGGGGGGTCGGGGGGACGGGACAATGAGCAGTTCTTC.

This clonotype was recorded a few times. The chain recombines TRBV12-3 or TRBV12-4 with TRBJ2-7; D is ambiguous. This CDR3 contains 15 residues. V gave up 5 bases and J gave up 4 bases, with 18 bases separating them. As DNA, the CDR3 is TGTGCCAGCAGTGCCCTGGTGAGATCCGGATACGAGCAGTACTTC. It specifies CASSALVRSGYEQYF.

This clonotype was seen just once. This sequence joins TRBV20-1 and TRBJ2-7, with D possibly TRBD2 on 5 matching bases. V was trimmed by 0 bases and J by 2 bases, leaving 11 bases between them. This CDR3 comprises 14 residues. CDR1 and CDR2 (germline): DFQATT, SNEGSKA (reference sequence). In DNA, the CDR3 is TGCAGTGCTAGAGACGCCGGGAAAGCCTACGAGCAGTACTTC. It codes for CSARDAGKAYEQYF.

The chain couples TRBV12-3 or TRBV12-4 to TRBJ1-6; maybe TRBD1 (6 bases). Trimming stripped 2 bases from V and 13 bases from J, with 9 bases between. The CDR3 contains 12 residues. This CDR3 is CASSLRGAPLHF. The CDR3 DNA reads as TGTGCCAGCAGTTTACGGGGGGCTCCCCTCCACTTT.

V and J are TRBV12-3 or TRBV12-4 and TRBJ1-5, with D hard to call. V lost 3 bases and J 0 bases, leaving 9 bases between the germline ends. There are 15 residues in the CDR3. CDR3 nucleotide sequence: TGTGCCAGCAGTTTGGAGAGAAATAGCAATCAGCCCCAGCATTTT. The encoded protein is CASSLERNSNQPQHF.

This clonotype showed up just a few times. The V gene is TRBV7-2, the J gene TRBJ2-7; tentatively, D is TRBD1 or TRBD2 (5 bases each). Germline V gene lookup returns CDR1 SGHTA and CDR2 FQGNSA. V was shortened by 6 bases and J by 4 bases, with 16 bases between the two germline ends. CDR3 length: 14 residues. Written as DNA, the CDR3 is TGTGCCAGCAGTAAAACCGGGACCTTATACGAGCAGTACTTC. Amino acids: CASSKTGTLYEQYF. Full variable domain (outside the CDR3, taken from reference TRBV7-2 and TRBJ2-7): GAGVSQSPSNKVTEKGKDVELRCDPISGHTALYWYRQSLGQGLEFLIYFQGNSAPDKSGLPSDRFSAERTGGSVSTLTIQRTQQEDSAVYLCASSKTGTLYEQYFGPGTRLTVT.

This clonotype appeared a few times. The rearrangement links TRBV29-1 to TRBJ1-2, with a tentative D call TRBD1 (6 bases). The CDR3 is made up of 13 amino acids. Per the germline V gene, CDR1 is SQVTM and CDR2 is ANQGSEA. V gave up 6 bases and J gave up 0 bases, with 11 bases separating them. CDR3 sequence (DNA): TGCAGCGTCGGACAGCCTGCTAACTATGGCTACACCTTC. Its translation is CSVGQPANYGYTF.

There are a few counts of this clonotype. The chain uses TRBV20-1 and TRBJ2-1, with TRBD1 as a possible D gene (5 bases). Trimming removed 5 bases from V and 10 bases from J, with 15 bases in between. The CDR3 has 12 amino acids. Germline lookup yields CDR1 DFQATT and CDR2 SNEGSKA (reference sequence). The CDR3 coding sequence is TGCAGTGCTTGGATTAGGGGTAACGAGCAGTTCTTC. This translates into CSAWIRGNEQFF.

There are a few counts of this clonotype. The chain carries TRBV10-3 and TRBJ2-3, with 10 bases aligning to TRBD2. The length of the CDR3 is 15 residues. From germline, CDR1 is ENHRY and CDR2 SYGVKD. With 6 bases clipped from V and 4 bases from J, the junction kept 7 bases outside the gene matches. This chain's CDR3 is CAISPGLAGADTQYF. The CDR3 DNA reads as TGTGCCATCAGCCCCGGGCTAGCGGGGGCAGATACGCAGTATTTT.

In this sample, this clonotype turned up a few times. The V call is TRBV7-2, the J call TRBJ2-7, with D possibly TRBD1 on 6 matching bases. Trimming removed 5 bases at V and 3 bases at J, with 11 bases between. CDR3 length equals 13 residues. In germline, CDR1 is SGHTA, CDR2 FQGNSA. The CDR3 region is CASSSRGNYEQYF. The CDR3 DNA follows: TGTGCCAGCAGCAGCAGGGGTAACTACGAGCAGTACTTC.

The table lists this clonotype with a count of one. This CDR3 is CASSQGTFSYNEQFF. In nucleotides, the CDR3 is TGTGCCAGCAGCCAGGGGACTTTCTCCTACAATGAGCAGTTCTTC. The chain employs TRBV14 and TRBJ2-1; D might be TRBD2 (6 bases). The CDR3 is 15 residues long. Deletions cut 3 bases from V and 0 bases from J, with 9 bases between. CDR1 is SGHDN, CDR2 FVKESK, per germline.